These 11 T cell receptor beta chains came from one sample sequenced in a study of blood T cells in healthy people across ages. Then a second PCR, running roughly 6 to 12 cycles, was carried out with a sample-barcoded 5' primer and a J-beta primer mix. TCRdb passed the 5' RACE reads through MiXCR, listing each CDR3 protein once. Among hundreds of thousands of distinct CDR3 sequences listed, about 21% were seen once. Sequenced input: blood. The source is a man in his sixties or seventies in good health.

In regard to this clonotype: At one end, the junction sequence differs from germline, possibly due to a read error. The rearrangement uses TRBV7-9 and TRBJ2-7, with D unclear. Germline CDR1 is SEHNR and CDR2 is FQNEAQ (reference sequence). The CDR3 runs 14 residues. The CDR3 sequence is CASSLSLDSNEQCF. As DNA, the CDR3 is TGTGCCAGCAGCTTGAGCCTAGACTCTAACGAGCAGTGCTTC.

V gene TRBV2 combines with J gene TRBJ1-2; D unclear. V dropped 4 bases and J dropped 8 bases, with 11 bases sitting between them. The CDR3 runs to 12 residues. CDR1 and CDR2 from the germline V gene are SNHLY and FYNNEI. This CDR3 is CASSVGWQGYTF. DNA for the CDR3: TGTGCCAGCAGTGTCGGGTGGCAGGGCTACACCTTC.

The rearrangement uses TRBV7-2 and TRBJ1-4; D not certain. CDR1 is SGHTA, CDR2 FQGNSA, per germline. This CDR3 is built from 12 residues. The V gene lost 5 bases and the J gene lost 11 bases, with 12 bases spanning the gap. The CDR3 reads CASSRPEGKLFF. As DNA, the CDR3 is TGTGCCAGCAGCCGTCCGGAGGGCAAACTGTTTTTT. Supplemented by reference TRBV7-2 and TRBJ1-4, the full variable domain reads GAGVSQSPSNKVTEKGKDVELRCDPISGHTALYWYRQSLGQGLEFLIYFQGNSAPDKSGLPSDRFSAERTGGSVSTLTIQRTQQEDSAVYLCASSRPEGKLFFGSGTQLSVL.

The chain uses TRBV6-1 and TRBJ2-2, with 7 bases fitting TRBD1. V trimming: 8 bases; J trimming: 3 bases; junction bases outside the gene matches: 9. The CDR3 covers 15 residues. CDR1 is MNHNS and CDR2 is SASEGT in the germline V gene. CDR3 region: CASSRQGFYTGELFF. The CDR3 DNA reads TGTGCCAGCTCGAGACAGGGTTTTTACACCGGGGAGCTGTTTTTT.

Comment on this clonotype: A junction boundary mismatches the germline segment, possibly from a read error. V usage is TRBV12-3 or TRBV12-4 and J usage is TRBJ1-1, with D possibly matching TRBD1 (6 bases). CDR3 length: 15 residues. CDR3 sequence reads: CASAEGGRWNSEAFF. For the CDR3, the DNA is TGTGCCAGCGCTGAGGGGGGCCGTTGGAACTCTGAAGCTTTCTTT.

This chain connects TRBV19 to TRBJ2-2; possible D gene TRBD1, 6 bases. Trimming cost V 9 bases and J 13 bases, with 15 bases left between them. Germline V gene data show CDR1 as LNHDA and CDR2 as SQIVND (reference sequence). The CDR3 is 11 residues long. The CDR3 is CARPDRLLLFF. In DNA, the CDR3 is TGTGCCAGACCCGACAGGTTGCTGCTGTTTTTT.

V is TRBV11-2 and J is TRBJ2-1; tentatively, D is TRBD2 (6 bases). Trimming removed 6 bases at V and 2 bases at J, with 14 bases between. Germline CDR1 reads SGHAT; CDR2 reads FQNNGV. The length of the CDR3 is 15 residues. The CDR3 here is CASRRDLGPYNEQFF. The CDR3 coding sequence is TGTGCCAGCAGACGGGACTTGGGGCCCTACAATGAGCAGTTCTTC.

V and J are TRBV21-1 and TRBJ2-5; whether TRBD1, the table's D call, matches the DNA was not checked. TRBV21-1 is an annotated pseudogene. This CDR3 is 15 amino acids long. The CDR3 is CASSKGDRALETQYF. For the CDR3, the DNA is TGTGCCAGCAGCAAGGGAGACAGGGCGTTGGAGACCCAGTACTTC.

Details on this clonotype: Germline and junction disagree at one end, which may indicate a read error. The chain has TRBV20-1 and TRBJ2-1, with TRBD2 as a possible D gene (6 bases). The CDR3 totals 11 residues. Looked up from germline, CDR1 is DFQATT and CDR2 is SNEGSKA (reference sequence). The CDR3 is CSTRVVGSMFF. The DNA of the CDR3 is TGCAGTACTAGAGTCGTCGGGAGTATGTTCTTC.

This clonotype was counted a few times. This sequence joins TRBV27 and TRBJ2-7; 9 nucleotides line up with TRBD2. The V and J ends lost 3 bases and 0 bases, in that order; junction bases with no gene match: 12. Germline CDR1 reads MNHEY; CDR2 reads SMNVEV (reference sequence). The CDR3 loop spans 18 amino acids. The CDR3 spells CASSLKGTSGPSSYEQYF. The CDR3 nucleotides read TGTGCCAGCAGTTTGAAGGGAACTAGCGGGCCTAGCTCCTACGAGCAGTACTTC.

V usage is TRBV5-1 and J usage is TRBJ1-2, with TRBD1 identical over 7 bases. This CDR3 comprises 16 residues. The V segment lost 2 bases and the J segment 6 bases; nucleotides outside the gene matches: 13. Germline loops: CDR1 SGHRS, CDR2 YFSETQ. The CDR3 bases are TGCGCCAGCAGCTTTCCCCTGACAGGGAGAAAAGATGGCTACACCTTC. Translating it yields CASSFPLTGRKDGYTF.